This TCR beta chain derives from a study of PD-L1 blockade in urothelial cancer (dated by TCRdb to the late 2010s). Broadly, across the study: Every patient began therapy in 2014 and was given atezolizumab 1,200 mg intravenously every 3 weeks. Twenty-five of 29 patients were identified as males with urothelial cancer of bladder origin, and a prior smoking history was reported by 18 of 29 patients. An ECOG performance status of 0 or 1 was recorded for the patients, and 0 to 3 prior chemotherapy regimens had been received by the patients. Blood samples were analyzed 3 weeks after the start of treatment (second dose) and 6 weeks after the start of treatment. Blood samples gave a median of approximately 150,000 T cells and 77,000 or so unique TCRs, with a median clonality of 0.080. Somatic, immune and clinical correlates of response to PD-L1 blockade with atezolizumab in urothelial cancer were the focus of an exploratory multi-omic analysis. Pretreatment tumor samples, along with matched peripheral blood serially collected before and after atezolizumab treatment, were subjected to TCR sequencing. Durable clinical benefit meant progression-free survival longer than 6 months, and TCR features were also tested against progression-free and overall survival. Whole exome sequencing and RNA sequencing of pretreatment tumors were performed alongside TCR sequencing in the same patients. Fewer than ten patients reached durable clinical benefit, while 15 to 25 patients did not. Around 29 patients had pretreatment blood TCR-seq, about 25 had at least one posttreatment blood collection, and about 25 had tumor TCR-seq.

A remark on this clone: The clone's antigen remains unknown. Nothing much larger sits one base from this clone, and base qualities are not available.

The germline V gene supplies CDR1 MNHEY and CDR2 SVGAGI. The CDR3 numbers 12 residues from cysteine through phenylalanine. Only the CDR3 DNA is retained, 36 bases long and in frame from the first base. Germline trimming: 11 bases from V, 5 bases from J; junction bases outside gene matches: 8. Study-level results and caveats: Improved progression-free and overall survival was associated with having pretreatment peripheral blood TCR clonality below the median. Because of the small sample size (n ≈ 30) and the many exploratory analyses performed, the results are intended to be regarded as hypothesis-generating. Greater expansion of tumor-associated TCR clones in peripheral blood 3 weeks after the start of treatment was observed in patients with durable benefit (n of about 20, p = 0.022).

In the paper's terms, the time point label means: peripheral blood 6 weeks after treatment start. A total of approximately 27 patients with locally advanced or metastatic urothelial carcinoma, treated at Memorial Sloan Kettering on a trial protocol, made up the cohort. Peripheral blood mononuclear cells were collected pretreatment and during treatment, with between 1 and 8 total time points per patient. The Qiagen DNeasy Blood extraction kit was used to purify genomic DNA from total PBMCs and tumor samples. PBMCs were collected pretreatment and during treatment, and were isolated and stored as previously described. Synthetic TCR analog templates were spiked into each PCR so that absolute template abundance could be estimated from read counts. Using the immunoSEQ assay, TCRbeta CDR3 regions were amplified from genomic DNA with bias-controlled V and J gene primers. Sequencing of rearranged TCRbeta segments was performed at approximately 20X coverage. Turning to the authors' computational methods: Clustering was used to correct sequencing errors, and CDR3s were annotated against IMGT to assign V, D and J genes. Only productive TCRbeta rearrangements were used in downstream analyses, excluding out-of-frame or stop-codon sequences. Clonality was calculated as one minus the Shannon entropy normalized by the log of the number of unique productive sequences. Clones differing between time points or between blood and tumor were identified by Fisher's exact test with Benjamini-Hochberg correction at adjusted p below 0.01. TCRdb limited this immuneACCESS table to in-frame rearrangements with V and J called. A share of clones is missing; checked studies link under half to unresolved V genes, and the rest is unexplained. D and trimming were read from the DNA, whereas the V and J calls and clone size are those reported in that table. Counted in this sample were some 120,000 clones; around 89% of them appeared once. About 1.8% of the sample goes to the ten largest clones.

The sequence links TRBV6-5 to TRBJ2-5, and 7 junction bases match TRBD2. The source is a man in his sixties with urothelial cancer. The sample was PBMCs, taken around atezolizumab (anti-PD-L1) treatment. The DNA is TGTGCCTCGAGCGGGGCGGGGGAGACCCAGTACTTC. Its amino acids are CASSGAGETQYF.